Listed below are T cell receptor beta chains from one sample, sequenced in a study of OX40 agonist ivuxolimab in advanced cancers. The data were produced by immunoSEQ multiplex PCR, yet TCRdb's version contains in-frame clones alone and is incomplete. The sample includes tens of thousands of clones, approximately 88% of them seen just once. Specimen: CD4+ or CD8+ T cells sorted from blood, collected in a trial of the OX40 agonist ivuxolimab. These receptors came from an adult with an advanced solid tumor such as melanoma, head and neck, liver or kidney cancer. Each CDR3 is given with its conserved first and last residue. Each record gives: CDR3 protein, CDR3 DNA, J gene, V gene, clone size, D gene. A D gene is named only where the DNA matches it firmly. Expanded clones are given a class, and other clones once, few, many or no size at all.

CATSRDSGIIKNTEAFF	TGTGCCACCAGCAGAGATTCTGGTATCATTAAGAACACTGAAGCTTTCTTT	TRBJ1-1	TRBV15	NA	NA
CASRATVNYGYTF	TGTGCCAGCAGAGCGACCGTTAACTATGGCTACACCTTC	TRBJ1-2	TRBV6-1	NA	NA
CASSYSAGGLEQYF	TGTGCCAGCAGTTACTCTGCGGGGGGGCTCGAGCAGTACTTC	TRBJ2-7	TRBV6-5	NA	TRBD2
CASSSYRVPEQYF	TGTGCCAGCAGTTCATACAGGGTTCCCGAGCAGTACTTC	TRBJ2-7	TRBV27	NA	NA
CARSCLFVGAELFF	TGTGCCAGAAGCTGTTTATTTGTCGGGGCGGAGCTGTTTTTT	TRBJ2-2	TRBV5-3	NA	NA
CSVDGSWETQYF	TGCAGCGTTGATGGGAGTTGGGAGACCCAGTACTTC	TRBJ2-5	TRBV29-1	NA	NA
CASSILAGGRAKNIQYF	TGTGCCAGTAGTATACTAGCGGGGGGGCGTGCCAAAAACATTCAGTACTTC	TRBJ2-4	TRBV19	few	TRBD2
CASIPGGSGGYTF	TGTGCCAGCATCCCGGGGGGGAGCGGTGGCTACACCTTC	TRBJ1-2	TRBV6-5	once	NA
CASSLAGLVGETQYF	TGTGCCAGCAGCTTGGCTGGACTAGTTGGCGAGACCCAGTACTTC	TRBJ2-5	TRBV5-6	NA	TRBD2
CASSKGKGPRNTIYF	TGTGCCAGCAGCAAAGGCAAGGGACCGAGAAACACCATATATTTT	TRBJ1-3	TRBV21-1	NA	NA
CASRQTGVASGANVLTF	TGTGCCAGCAGACAAACAGGGGTGGCGTCTGGGGCCAACGTCCTGACTTTC	TRBJ2-6	TRBV2	once	TRBD1
CASSPGTKYNEQFF	TGTGCCAGCAGCCCGGGGACCAAATACAATGAGCAGTTCTTC	TRBJ2-1	TRBV5-4	NA	NA
CASTAGPNTGELFF	TGTGCCAGTACCGCAGGCCCGAACACCGGGGAGCTGTTTTTT	TRBJ2-2	TRBV19	NA	NA
CASSFPAVAPYGYTF	TGTGCCAGCAGTTTTCCAGCGGTAGCGCCCTATGGCTACACCTTC	TRBJ1-2	TRBV28	NA	NA
CASCIGSYEQYF	TGTGCCAGCTGTATTGGCTCCTACGAGCAGTACTTC	TRBJ2-7	TRBV7-9	NA	NA
CASRGGDSYEQYF	TGTGCCAGCAGAGGAGGCGACTCCTACGAGCAGTACTTC	TRBJ2-7	TRBV6-1	NA	NA
CASSKLAGAYEQYF	TGTGCCAGCAGCAAATTAGCGGGCGCCTACGAGCAGTACTTC	TRBJ2-7	TRBV13	NA	TRBD2
CASSSRSGQKRSNQPQHF	TGTGCCAGCAGCTCGAGGTCGGGACAGAAACGTAGCAATCAGCCCCAGCATTTT	TRBJ1-5	TRBV7-8	NA	TRBD1